This TCR beta chain was observed in a study of blood T cells in healthy people across ages. Germline CDR1 is SQVTM and CDR2 is ANQGSEA. V was clipped by 0 bases and J by 11 bases; unmatched bases: 12. CDR3 length: 14 amino acids. Total RNA amounts of at least 5 micrograms were extracted per sample. Primed by a sample-barcoded 5' primer and a J-beta primer mix, a second PCR proceeded for about 6 to 12 cycles. The template-switch adaptor, which had 12 random nucleotides, put a tag on each cDNA molecule. MiXCR was run by TCRdb on the 5' RACE reads, yielding one entry per CDR3 protein. The profile shows about 1 million distinct CDR3 sequences, under 45% of them singletons. Findings and caveats of the study: Across the age range, TCR beta diversity per million T cells fell in a roughly linear way. With naive T cell percentage, TCR beta diversity showed a strong correlation.

A note on this clonotype: Its antigen is not identified. A read error is possible here, since a much larger clone lies one base away.

The sample was blood. The J gene is TRBJ2-5, the V gene TRBV29-1; TRBD2 matches at 7 bases. This receptor was identified in an older woman in good health. DNA for the CDR3: TGCAGCGTTGAAGATCGGGGGGACGGACTAGAGCAGTACTTC. Translated, it gives CSVEDRGDGLEQYF.